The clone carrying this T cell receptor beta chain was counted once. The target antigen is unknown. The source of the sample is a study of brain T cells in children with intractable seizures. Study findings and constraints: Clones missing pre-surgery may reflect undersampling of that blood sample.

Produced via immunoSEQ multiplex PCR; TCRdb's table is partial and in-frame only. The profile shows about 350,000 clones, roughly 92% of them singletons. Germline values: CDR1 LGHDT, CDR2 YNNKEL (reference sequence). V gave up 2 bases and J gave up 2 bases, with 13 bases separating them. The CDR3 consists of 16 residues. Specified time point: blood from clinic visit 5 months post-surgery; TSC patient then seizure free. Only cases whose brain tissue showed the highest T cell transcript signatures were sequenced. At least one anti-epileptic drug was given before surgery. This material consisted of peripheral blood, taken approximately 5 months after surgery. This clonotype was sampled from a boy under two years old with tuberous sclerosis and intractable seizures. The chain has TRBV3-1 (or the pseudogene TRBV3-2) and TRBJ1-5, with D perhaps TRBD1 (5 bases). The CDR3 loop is CASSQSGGKGNQPQHF. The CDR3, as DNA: TGTGCCAGCAGCCAATCGGGGGGGAAGGGCAATCAGCCCCAGCATTTT.